This T cell receptor (beta chain) was sequenced for a study of blood T cell repertoires in COVID-19. Across the study: PBMCs, B-cell-depleted T cells, or T cells were the source of the cDNA or gDNA that made up the material.

This clone was counted between two and nine times. Germline V gives CDR1 LNHDA, CDR2 SQIVND (reference sequence). The CDR3 extends over 13 amino acids. V was pared by 9 bases and J by 5 bases, with 10 bases of the junction left unmatched. Repertoires were generated with immunoSEQ multiplex PCR, while TCRdb's copy carries only in-frame clones and drops some. The profile shows around 76,000 clones, approximately 84% of them singletons. The source of this sequence is a man between 45 and 60 years old with COVID-19, enrolled during active disease. Sequenced: peripheral blood. J is TRBJ2-7 and V is TRBV19, with 7 positions matching TRBD1. The CDR3 loop reads CASTDRARHEQYF. DNA for the CDR3: TGTGCCAGCACCGACAGGGCCCGCCACGAGCAGTACTTC.